What follows are 8 T cell receptor beta chains derived from one specimen sequenced in a study of OX40 agonist ivuxolimab in advanced cancers. Clones were read by immunoSEQ multiplex PCR, and TCRdb kept only the in-frame ones, dropping some. The profile shows around 72,000 clones, about 85% of them singletons. The specimen comprised CD4+ or CD8+ T cells sorted from blood, sampled in a trial of the OX40 agonist ivuxolimab. The receptors were sampled from an adult with an advanced solid tumor such as melanoma, head and neck, liver or kidney cancer.

A few counts support this clone. This chain links TRBV28 with TRBJ1-1; 12 positions agree with TRBD1. Trimming took 2 bases from V and 7 from J; bases not matched to a gene: 8. The germline V gene has CDR1 MDHEN and CDR2 SYDVKM. CDR3 length equals 16 residues. The CDR3 loop reads CASSLTPGQGAVEAFF. The DNA for the CDR3 is TGTGCCAGCAGTTTAACCCCGGGACAGGGGGCGGTTGAAGCTTTCTTT.

The chain couples TRBV21-1 to TRBJ1-1; whether TRBD1, the table's D call, matches the DNA was not checked. TRBV21-1 is termed a pseudogene. CDR3 length: 18 amino acids. CDR3 coding DNA: TGTGCCAGCAGCAAAGCGTGTCAGGGGCAGGATGGGAACACTGAAGCTTTCTTT. This codes for CASSKACQGQDGNTEAFF.

V is TRBV19 and J is TRBJ2-7; the D call may be TRBD1 or TRBD2 (5 bases each). The CDR3 totals 13 residues. Germline values: CDR1 LNHDA, CDR2 SQIVND (reference sequence). The V end lost 10 bases, the J end lost 5 bases, and 18 bases lay between the germline ends. The CDR3 nucleotides read TGTGCCACCTCCCCCCGAGGGGTCCACGAGCAGTACTTC. Its translation is CATSPRGVHEQYF.

The chain combines TRBV29-1 with TRBJ2-3; D is undetermined. V was clipped by 4 bases and J by 2 bases, with 10 bases between them. Germline V gene sequence: CDR1 SQVTM, CDR2 ANQGSEA. This CDR3 has 13 residues. CDR3 DNA sequence: TGCAGCGTTGTTGGCTCGCTCACAGATACGCAGTATTTT. Amino acid sequence: CSVVGSLTDTQYF.

This chain uses TRBV6-5 with TRBJ2-5, with D possibly TRBD1 on 6 matching bases. CDR3 length equals 13 residues. Deletions cut 5 bases from V and 0 bases from J, with 7 bases between. Germline CDR1 MNHEY, CDR2 SVGAGI. CDR3 coding DNA: TGTGCCAGCAGTGACAGGTACCAAGAGACCCAGTACTTC. This sequence encodes CASSDRYQETQYF.

The chain has TRBV10-3 and TRBJ1-2; D gene unclear. Germline V gene sequence: CDR1 ENHRY, CDR2 SYGVKD. Trimming left V 2 bases short and J 4 bases short, with 8 bases between. CDR3 size: 13 residues. The CDR3 bases are TGTGCCATCAGTGAGCAGCCCCTCTATGGCTACACCTTC. It specifies CAISEQPLYGYTF.

The chain recombines TRBV5-1 with TRBJ2-5; unclear D gene. V lost 4 bases and J 2 bases, leaving 18 bases between the germline ends. This CDR3 has 16 residues. The germline CDR1 and CDR2 sequences are SGHRS and YFSETQ. Written as DNA, the CDR3 is TGCGCCAGCAGCCCCATGCTAAGCGCAATGCAAGAGACCCAGTACTTC. It translates to CASSPMLSAMQETQYF. The full variable domain, in which reference TRBV5-1 and TRBJ2-5 provide the parts outside the CDR3, is KAGVTQTPRYLIKTRGQQVTLSCSPISGHRSVSWYQQTPGQGLQFLFEYFSETQRNKGNFPGRFSGRQFSNSRSEMNVSTLELGDSALYLCASSPMLSAMQETQYFGPGTRLLVL.

The chain employs TRBV2 and TRBJ2-3; TRBD2 aligns across 8 bases. This CDR3 is built from 16 residues. V dropped 6 bases and J dropped 4; count of bases not matched to a gene: 12. Germline assignment: CDR1 SNHLY and CDR2 FYNNEI. CDR3 nucleotide sequence: TGTGCCAGCAGCCGTTTAGACAGCGGGAGATCAGATACGCAGTATTTT. Protein product: CASSRLDSGRSDTQYF.